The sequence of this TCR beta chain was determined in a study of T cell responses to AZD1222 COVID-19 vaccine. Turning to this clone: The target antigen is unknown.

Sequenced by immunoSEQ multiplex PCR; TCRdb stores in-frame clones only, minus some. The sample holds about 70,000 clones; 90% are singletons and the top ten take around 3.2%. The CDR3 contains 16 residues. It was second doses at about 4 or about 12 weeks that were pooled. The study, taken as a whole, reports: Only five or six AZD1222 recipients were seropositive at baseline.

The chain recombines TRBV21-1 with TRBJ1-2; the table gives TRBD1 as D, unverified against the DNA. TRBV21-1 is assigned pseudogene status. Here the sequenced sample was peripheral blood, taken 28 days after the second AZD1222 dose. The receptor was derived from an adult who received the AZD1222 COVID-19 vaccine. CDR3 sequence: CASSNWTEGEEDGYTF. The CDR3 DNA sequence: TGTGCCAGCAGCAACTGGACAGAAGGTGAAGAGGATGGCTACACCTTC.